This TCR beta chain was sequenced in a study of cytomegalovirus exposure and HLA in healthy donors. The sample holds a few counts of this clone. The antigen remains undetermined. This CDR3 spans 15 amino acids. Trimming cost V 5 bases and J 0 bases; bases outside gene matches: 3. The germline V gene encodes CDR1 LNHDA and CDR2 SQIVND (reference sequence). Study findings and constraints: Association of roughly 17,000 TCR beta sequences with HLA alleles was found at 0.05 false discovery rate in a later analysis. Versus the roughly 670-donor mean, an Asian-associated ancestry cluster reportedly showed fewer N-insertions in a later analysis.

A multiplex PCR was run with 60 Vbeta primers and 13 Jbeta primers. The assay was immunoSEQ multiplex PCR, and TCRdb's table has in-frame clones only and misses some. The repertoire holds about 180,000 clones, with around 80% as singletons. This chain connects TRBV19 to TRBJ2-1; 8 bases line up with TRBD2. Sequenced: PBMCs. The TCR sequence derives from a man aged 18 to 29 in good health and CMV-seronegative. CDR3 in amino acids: CASSFSGDSYNEQFF. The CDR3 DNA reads TGTGCCAGTAGTTTTAGCGGGGACTCCTACAATGAGCAGTTCTTC.